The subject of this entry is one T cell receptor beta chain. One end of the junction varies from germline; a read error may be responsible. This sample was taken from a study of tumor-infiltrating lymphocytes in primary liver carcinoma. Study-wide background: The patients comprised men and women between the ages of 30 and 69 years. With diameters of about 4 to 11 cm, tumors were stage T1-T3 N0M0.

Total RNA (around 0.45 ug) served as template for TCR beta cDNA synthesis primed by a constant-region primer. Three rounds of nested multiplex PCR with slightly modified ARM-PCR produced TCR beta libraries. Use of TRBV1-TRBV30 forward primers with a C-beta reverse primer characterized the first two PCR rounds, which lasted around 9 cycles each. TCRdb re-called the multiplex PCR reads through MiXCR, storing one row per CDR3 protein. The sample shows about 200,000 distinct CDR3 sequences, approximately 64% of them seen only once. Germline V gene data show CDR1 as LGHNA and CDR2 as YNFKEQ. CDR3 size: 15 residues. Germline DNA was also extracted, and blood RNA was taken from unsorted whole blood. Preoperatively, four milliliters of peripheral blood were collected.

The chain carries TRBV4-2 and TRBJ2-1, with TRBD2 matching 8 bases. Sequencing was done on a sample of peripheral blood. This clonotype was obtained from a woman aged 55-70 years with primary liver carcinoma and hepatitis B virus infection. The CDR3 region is CASNQDSSGYNEQFF. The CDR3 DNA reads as TGTGCCAGCAACCAAGATTCTAGCGGGTACAATGAGCAATTCTTC.